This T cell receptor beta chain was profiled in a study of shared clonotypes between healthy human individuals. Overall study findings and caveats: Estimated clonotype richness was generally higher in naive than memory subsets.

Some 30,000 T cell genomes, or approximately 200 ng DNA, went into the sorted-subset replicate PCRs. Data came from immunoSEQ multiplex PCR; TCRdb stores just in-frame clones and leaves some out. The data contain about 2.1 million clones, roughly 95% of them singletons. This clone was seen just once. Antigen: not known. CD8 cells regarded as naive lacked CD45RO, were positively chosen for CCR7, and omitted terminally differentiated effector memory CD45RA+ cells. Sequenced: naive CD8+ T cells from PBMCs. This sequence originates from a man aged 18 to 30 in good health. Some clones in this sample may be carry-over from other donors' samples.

The CDR3 nucleotides read TGCGCCAGCAGCCAAGACTCAGGACTTGGGTCACGGGAGCAGTTCTTC. Protein sequence: CASSQDSGLGSREQFF. The rearrangement joins TRBV4-1 to TRBJ2-1; a possible D gene is TRBD2 (5 bases). Germline-derived CDR1 and CDR2 are MGHRA and YSYEKL. This CDR3 is 16 amino acids long. Trimming pared 0 bases from V and 10 bases from J, leaving 19 bases between.